Below, 5 T cell receptor beta chains from the same sample are listed, as sequenced in a study of blood T cell repertoires in COVID-19 (dated by TCRdb to 2020 to 2021). The method behind the library was the immunoSEQ multiplex PCR assay. Not all clones reach the TCRdb copy of this immuneACCESS table, which keeps in-frame sequences only. Checked studies attribute under half of the gap to unresolved V genes and leave the rest unexplained. This sample lists 55,000 to 80,000 clones; around 82% were detected once. Of the sample, about 16% falls within the top ten clones. The sample was peripheral blood. Receptors were obtained from a man older than 75 with active COVID-19.

The chain combines TRBV6-2 or TRBV6-3 with TRBJ1-1, with TRBD1 matching over 10 bases. Per germline, CDR1 MNHEY and CDR2 SVGEGT. The ends lost 7 bases at V and 5 bases at J; junction bases unmatched: 10. The CDR3 covers 15 residues. The CDR3, as DNA: TGTGCCAGCACCCCTTGGGGGACAGGGGATACTGAAGCTTTCTTT. Translating gives CASTPWGTGDTEAFF.

CDR3 sequence (DNA): TGCAGTGCTAGTGTGGACAGAGACTACGAGCAGTACTTC. The encoded protein is CSASVDRDYEQYF. The rearrangement uses TRBV20-1 and TRBJ2-7; D perhaps matches TRBD1 (6 bases). Germline values: CDR1 DFQATT, CDR2 SNEGSKA (reference sequence). Trimming took 3 bases from V and 3 from J, leaving 12 bases between them. This CDR3 comprises 13 residues.

This rearrangement joins TRBV7-2 to TRBJ2-2, with TRBD2 matching over 9 bases. The ends lost 8 bases at V and 4 bases at J; junction bases unmatched: 8. Germline V gene data show CDR1 as SGHTA and CDR2 as FQGNSA. CDR3 length equals 15 residues. The CDR3 region is CASGLSGGLTGELFF. The CDR3 DNA reads TGTGCCAGCGGACTTAGCGGGGGACTCACCGGGGAGCTGTTTTTT. Based on the CDR3 plus reference TRBV7-2 and TRBJ2-2, the full variable domain is GAGVSQSPSNKVTEKGKDVELRCDPISGHTALYWYRQSLGQGLEFLIYFQGNSAPDKSGLPSDRFSAERTGGSVSTLTIQRTQQEDSAVYLCASGLSGGLTGELFFGEGSRLTVL.

This rearrangement joins TRBV6-6 to TRBJ2-7, with D maybe TRBD1 (5 bases). From germline, CDR1 is MNHNY and CDR2 SVGAGI (reference sequence). The CDR3 totals 14 residues. Trimming took 0 bases from V and 1 from J, leaving 7 bases between them. CDR3 in amino acids: CASSYSDRSYEQYF. The CDR3 coding sequence is TGTGCCAGCAGTTACTCCGACAGATCCTACGAGCAGTACTTC.

The DNA of the CDR3 is TGTGCCAGCAGCTCACCGGGACAGGCCCCCTACGAGCAGTACTTC. It specifies CASSSPGQAPYEQYF. The chain couples TRBV5-8 to TRBJ2-7, with 8 bases that match TRBD1. The CDR3 contains 15 residues. Germline-derived CDR1 and CDR2 are SGHTS and YDEGEE. V lost 3 bases and J lost 2; bases outside the gene matches: 7.